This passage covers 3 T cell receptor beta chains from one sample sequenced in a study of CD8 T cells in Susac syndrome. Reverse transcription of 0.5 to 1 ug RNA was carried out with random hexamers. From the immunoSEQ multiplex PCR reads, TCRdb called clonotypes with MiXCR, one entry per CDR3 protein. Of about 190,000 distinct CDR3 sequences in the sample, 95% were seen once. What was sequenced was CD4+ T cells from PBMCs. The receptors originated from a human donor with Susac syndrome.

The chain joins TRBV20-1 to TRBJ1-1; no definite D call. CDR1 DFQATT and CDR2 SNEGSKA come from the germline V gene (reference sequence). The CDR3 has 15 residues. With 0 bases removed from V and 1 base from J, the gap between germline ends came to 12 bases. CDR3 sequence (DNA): TGCAGTGCTAGAGAGGTTTATGGAGGGAACACTGAAGCTTTCTTT. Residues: CSAREVYGGNTEAFF.

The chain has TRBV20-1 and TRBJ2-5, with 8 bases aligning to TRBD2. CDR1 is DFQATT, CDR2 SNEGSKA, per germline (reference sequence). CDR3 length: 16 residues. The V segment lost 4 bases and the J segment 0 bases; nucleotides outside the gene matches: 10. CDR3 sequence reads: CSATGGGSGDQETQYF. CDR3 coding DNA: TGCAGTGCTACGGGGGGGGGTAGCGGGGACCAAGAGACCCAGTACTTC.

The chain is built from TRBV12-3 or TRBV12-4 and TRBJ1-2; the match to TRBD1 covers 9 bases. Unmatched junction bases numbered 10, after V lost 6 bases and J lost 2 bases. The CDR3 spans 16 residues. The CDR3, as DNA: TGTGCCAGCAGCGCATATTTAGGACAGGGGAACTATGGCTACACCTTC. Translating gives CASSAYLGQGNYGYTF.